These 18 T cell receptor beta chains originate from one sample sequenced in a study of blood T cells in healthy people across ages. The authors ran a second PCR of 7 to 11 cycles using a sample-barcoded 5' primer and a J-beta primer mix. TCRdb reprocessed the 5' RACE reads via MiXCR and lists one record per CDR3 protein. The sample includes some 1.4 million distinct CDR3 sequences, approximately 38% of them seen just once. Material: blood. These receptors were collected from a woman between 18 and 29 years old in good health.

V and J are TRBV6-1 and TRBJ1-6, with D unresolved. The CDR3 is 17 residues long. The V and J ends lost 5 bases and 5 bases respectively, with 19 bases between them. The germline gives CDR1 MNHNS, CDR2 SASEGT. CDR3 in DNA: TGTGCCAGCAGTCCCTTAGGTGCCCCAGTTAATAATTCACCCCTCCACTTT. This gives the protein CASSPLGAPVNNSPLHF.

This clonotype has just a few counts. In nucleotides, the CDR3 is TGTGCCAGCAGCCCAGGTTTTCGGATCACTGAAGCTTTCTTT. This encodes CASSPGFRITEAFF. V and J are TRBV6-5 and TRBJ1-1; D is unclear. The V gene lost 6 bases and the J gene lost 4 bases, with 15 bases spanning the gap. The CDR3 runs 14 residues. From germline, CDR1 is MNHEY and CDR2 SVGAGI.

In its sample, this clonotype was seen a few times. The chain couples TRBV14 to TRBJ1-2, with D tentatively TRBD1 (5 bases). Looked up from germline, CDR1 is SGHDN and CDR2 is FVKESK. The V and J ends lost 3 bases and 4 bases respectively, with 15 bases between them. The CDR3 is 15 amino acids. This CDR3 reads CASSHTAGGSYGYTF. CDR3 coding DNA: TGTGCCAGCAGCCATACTGCCGGGGGATCCTATGGCTACACCTTC.

The DNA of the CDR3 is TGCGCCAGCAGCTTGGTTCAGGACGGGTCCTCCTACGAGCAGTACTTC. Translation: CASSLVQDGSSYEQYF. V and J are TRBV5-1 and TRBJ2-7; D is ambiguous. The ends were cut back, 0 bases at V and 0 bases at J, with 13 bases in the middle. Germline V gene sequence: CDR1 SGHRS, CDR2 YFSETQ. The CDR3 is made up of 16 amino acids.

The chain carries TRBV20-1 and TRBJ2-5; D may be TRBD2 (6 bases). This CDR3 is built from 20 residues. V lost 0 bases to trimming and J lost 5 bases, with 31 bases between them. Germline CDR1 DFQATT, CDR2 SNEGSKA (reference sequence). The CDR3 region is CSARDMRAGLRTRELETQYF. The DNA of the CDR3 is TGCAGTGCTAGAGATATGAGGGCCGGACTTCGTACCCGGGAGCTGGAGACCCAGTACTTC.

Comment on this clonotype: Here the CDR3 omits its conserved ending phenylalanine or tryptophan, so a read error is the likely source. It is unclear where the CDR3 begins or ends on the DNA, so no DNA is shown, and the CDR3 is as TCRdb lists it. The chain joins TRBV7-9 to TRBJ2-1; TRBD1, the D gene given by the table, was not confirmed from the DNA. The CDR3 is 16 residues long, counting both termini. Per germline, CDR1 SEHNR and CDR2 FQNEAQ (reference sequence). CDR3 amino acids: CASRGGAPNSYNEQFI.

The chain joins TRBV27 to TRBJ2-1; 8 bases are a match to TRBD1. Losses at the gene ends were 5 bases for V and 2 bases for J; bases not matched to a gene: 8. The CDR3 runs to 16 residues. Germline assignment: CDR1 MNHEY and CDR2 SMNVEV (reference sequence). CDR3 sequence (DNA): TGTGCCAGCAGTCCCTCTGACAGGGGCCCCTACAATGAGCAGTTCTTC. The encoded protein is CASSPSDRGPYNEQFF.

This chain's CDR3 is CASIRLGDNQPQHF. The CDR3 DNA sequence: TGTGCCAGCATACGATTGGGGGACAATCAGCCCCAGCATTTT. The rearrangement joins TRBV6-1 to TRBJ1-5, with D possibly TRBD1 on 5 matching bases. Per germline, CDR1 MNHNS and CDR2 SASEGT. The CDR3 has 14 residues. Trimming removed 7 bases from V and 3 bases from J, with 13 bases in between.

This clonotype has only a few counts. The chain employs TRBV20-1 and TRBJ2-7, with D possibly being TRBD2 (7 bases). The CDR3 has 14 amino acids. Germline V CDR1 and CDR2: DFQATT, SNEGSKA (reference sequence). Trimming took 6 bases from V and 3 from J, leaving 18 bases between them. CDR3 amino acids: CSARAGEGNYEQYF. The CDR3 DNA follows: TGCAGTGCCAGGGCAGGGGAGGGTAACTACGAGCAGTACTTC.

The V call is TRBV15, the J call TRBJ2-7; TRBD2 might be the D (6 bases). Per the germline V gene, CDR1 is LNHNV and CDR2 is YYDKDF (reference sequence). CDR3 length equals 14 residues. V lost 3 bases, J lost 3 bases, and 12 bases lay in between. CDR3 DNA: TGTGCCACCAGCAGCCAGGGAGGAGGCTACGAGCAGTACTTC. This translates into CATSSQGGGYEQYF.

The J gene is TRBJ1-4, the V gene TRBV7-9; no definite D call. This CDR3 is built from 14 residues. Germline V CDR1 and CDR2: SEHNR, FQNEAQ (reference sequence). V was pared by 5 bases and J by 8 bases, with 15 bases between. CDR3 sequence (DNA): TGTGCCAGCAGCCCACCCTCCAAGAAGGAAAAACTGTTTTTT. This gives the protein CASSPPSKKEKLFF. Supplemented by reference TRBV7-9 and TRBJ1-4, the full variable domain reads DTGVSQNPRHKITKRGQNVTFRCDPISEHNRLYWYRQTLGQGPEFLTYFQNEAQLEKSRLLSDRFSAERPKGSFSTLEIQRTEQGDSAMYLCASSPPSKKEKLFFGSGTQLSVL.

The CDR3: CASSQEGQGTYGYTF. CDR3 coding DNA: TGTGCCAGCAGCCAAGAGGGACAGGGGACGTACGGCTACACCTTC. The rearrangement uses TRBV7-2 and TRBJ1-2, with 10 bases fitting TRBD1. This CDR3 contains 15 residues. The V gene's germline CDR1 is SGHTA and CDR2 FQGNSA. V was pared by 5 bases and J by 8 bases, with 11 bases of the junction left unmatched.

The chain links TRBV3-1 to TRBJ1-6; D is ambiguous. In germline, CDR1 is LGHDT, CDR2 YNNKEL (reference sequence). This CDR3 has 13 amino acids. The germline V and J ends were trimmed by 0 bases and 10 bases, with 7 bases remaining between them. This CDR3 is CASSQDTNSPLHF. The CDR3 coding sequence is TGTGCCAGCAGCCAAGACACCAACTCACCCCTCCACTTT. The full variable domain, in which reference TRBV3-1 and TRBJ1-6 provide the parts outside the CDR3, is DTAVSQTPKYLVTQMGNDKSIKCEQNLGHDTMYWYKQDSKKFLKIMFSYNNKELIINETVPNRFSPKSPDKAHLNLHINSLELGDSAVYFCASSQDTNSPLHFGNGTRLTVT.

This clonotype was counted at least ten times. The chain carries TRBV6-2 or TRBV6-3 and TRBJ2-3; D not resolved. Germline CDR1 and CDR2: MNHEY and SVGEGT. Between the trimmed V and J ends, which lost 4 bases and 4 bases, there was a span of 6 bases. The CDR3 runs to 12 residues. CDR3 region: CASSSLSDTQYF. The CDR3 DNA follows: TGTGCCAGCAGTTCCCTCTCAGATACGCAGTATTTT.

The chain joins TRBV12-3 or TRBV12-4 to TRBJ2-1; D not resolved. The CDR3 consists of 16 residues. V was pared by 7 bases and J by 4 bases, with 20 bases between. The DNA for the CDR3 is TGTGCCAGCACCGGACCCGGACGGGTCTCATACAATGAGCAGTTCTTC. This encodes CASTGPGRVSYNEQFF.

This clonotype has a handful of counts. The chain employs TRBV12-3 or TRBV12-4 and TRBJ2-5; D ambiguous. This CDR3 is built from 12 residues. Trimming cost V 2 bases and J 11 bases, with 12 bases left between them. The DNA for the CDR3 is TGTGCCAGCAGTTTACAGTCCAATGAGCAGTACTTC. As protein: CASSLQSNEQYF.

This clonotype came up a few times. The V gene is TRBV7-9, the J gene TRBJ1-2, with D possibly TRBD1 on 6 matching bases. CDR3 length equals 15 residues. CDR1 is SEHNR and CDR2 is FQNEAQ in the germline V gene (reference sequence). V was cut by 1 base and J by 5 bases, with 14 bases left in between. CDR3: CASSLEGRGRYGYTF. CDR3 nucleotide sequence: TGTGCCAGCAGCTTAGAGGGCAGGGGACGGTATGGCTACACCTTC.

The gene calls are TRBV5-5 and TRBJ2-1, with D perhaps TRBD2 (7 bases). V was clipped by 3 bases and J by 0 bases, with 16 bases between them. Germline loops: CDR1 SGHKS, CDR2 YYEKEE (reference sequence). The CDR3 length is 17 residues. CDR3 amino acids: CASSSGEGGSSYNEQFF. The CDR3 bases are TGTGCCAGCAGCTCGGGGGAGGGGGGGAGCTCCTACAATGAGCAGTTCTTC. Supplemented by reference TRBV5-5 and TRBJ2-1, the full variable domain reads DAGVTQSPTHLIKTRGQQVTLRCSPISGHKSVSWYQQVLGQGPQFIFQYYEKEERGRGNFPDRFSARQFPNYSSELNVNALLLGDSALYLCASSSGEGGSSYNEQFFGPGTRLTVL.